The 3 T cell receptor beta chains below all came from one sample that was sequenced in a study of CD8 T cells in ankylosing spondylitis. TCRdb independently ran MiXCR on the 5' RACE reads; one entry per CDR3 protein. The sample consists of fewer than 150,000 distinct CDR3 sequences, approximately 7.4% of them appearing once. The source material was blood, either unsorted or a sorted T cell fraction (not recorded which). Source of these receptors: a female donor with ankylosing spondylitis or in good health (not recorded which).

This clonotype occurred a few times. The chain has TRBV3-1 and TRBJ2-1, with TRBD1 identical over 7 bases. Germline V gives CDR1 LGHDT, CDR2 YNNKEL (reference sequence). Losses at the gene ends were 0 bases for V and 5 bases for J; bases not matched to a gene: 7. The length of the CDR3 is 16 residues. CDR3 region: CASSQDFAGGDNEQFF. The DNA for the CDR3 is TGTGCCAGCAGCCAAGATTTCGCAGGGGGTGACAATGAGCAGTTCTTC.

This clonotype was seen ten or more times. The V call is TRBV20-1, the J call TRBJ2-1, with TRBD1 matching over 10 bases. The J segment lost 8 bases and the V segment lost 3 bases, leaving 16 bases of the junction unmatched. CDR1 and CDR2 (germline): DFQATT, SNEGSKA (reference sequence). This CDR3 has 17 amino acids. DNA for the CDR3: TGCAGTGCTAGTGGCCGGGACAGGGGAACGGTAACCGATGAGCAGTTCTTC. This encodes CSASGRDRGTVTDEQFF.

This clonotype showed up many times. The V and J genes are TRBV9 and TRBJ2-1; D not resolved. This CDR3 has 13 residues. Germline CDR1 and CDR2: SGDLS and YYNGEE. Trimming took off 1 base at V and 6 bases at J, with 8 bases between the two ends. The CDR3 nucleotides are TGTGCCAGCAGCGTATCTACAGTCAATGAGCAGTTCTTC. Its protein is CASSVSTVNEQFF.